Reported below is one T cell receptor (beta chain). V was trimmed by 6 bases and J by 6 bases, leaving 11 bases between them. This CDR3 is 13 amino acids long. The germline V gene has CDR1 MNHNS and CDR2 SASEGT. CDR3 regions were amplified by Arm-PCR using iRepertoire HTBI primers to build TCR beta libraries. TCRdb independently ran MiXCR on the multiplex PCR reads; one entry per CDR3 protein. This table has fewer than 650,000 distinct CDR3 sequences, around 15% appearing once. This entry comes from a study of regulatory T cells in long-lasting Graves disease. Time point: newly diagnosed GD, antithyroid drugs for less than 3 months. Isolated PBMC RNA provided the starting material for the TCR library. These sequences were also reported in another study, on T cells in Graves' hyperthyroidism and ophthalmopathy. That study reports: Hyperthyroidism in the patients, aged 18 to 65, was newly diagnosed and under 2 months in duration. In making diagnoses, clinical symptoms, serum thyroxine and TRAb, thyroid ultrasound and orbital computed tomography were all used. A set of HTBI primers served as the primers for a first-round RT-PCR of the TCR CDR3.

The starting material was peripheral blood mononuclear cells (PBMCs), obtained at new diagnosis, from a patient treated with antithyroid drugs. The chain links TRBV6-1 to TRBJ2-2; a possible D gene is TRBD1 (6 bases). The origin of this receptor is a woman aged 30 to 39 with Graves disease. The CDR3: CASSHRAAGELFF. The CDR3 region has the DNA TGTGCCAGCAGCCACAGGGCGGCCGGGGAGCTGTTTTTT.